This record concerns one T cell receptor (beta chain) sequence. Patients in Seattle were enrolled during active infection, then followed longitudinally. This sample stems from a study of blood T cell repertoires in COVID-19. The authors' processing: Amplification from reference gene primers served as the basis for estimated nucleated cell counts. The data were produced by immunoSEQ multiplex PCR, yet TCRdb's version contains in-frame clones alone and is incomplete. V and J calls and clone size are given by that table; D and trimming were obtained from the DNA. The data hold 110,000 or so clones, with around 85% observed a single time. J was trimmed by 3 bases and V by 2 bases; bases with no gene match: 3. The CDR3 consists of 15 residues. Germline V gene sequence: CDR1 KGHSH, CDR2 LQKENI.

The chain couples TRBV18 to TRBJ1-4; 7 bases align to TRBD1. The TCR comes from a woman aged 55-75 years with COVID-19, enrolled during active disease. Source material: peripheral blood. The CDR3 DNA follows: TGTGCCAGCTCACCAAGAGGGACAGCTAATGAAAAACTGTTTTTT. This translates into CASSPRGTANEKLFF. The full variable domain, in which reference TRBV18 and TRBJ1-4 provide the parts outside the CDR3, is NAGVMQNPRHLVRRRGQEARLRCSPMKGHSHVYWYRQLPEEGLKFMVYLQKENIIDESGMPKERFSAEFPKEGPSILRIQQVVRGDSAAYFCASSPRGTANEKLFFGSGTQLSVL.